The 30 T cell receptor beta chains given below trace back to one sample, sequenced in a study of shared clonotypes between healthy human individuals. The repertoire was sequenced with immunoSEQ multiplex PCR; TCRdb's copy has only in-frame clones and lacks some. Here the sample spans some 2,400,000 clones, more than 90% being singletons. The source material was naive CD4+ T cells sorted from blood. Subset reported: CD45RA+ positively selected. These TCRs come from a man younger than 35 in good health.

This chain joins TRBV18 and TRBJ2-7, with TRBD1 matching 9 bases. The length of the CDR3 is 14 residues. The trim removed 3 bases at V and 3 bases at J, leaving 3 bases unmatched. Germline loops: CDR1 KGHSH, CDR2 LQKENI. Written as DNA, the CDR3 is TGTGCCAGCTCACCGACAGGGGGAAACTACGAGCAGTACTTC. Protein product: CASSPTGGNYEQYF.

The chain has TRBV5-4 and TRBJ1-2; D gene uncertain. Germline V gene lookup returns CDR1 SGHNT and CDR2 YYREEE (reference sequence). The CDR3 has 14 amino acids. V lost 6 bases and J lost 0, with 12 bases in between. The CDR3 is CASTRGQSNYGYTF. CDR3 sequence (DNA): TGTGCCAGCACCCGCGGGCAGTCTAACTATGGCTACACCTTC.

The table lists this clone with a count of one. The chain combines TRBV7-2 with TRBJ2-5, with D perhaps matching TRBD2 (7 bases). Trimming cost V 3 bases and J 2 bases, with 13 bases left between them. Germline V gives CDR1 SGHTA, CDR2 FQGNSA. This CDR3 is 15 amino acids long. The CDR3 spells CASSFGGGEQETQYF. DNA of the CDR3: TGTGCCAGCAGCTTTGGCGGGGGCGAACAAGAGACCCAGTACTTC.

Worth noting for this clone: Other DNA sequences from this sample encode an identical CDR3 as well. The chain joins TRBV6-6 to TRBJ1-2; TRBD1 is a possible D gene (5 bases). Germline V lookup: CDR1 MNHNY, CDR2 SVGAGI (reference sequence). V dropped 5 bases and J dropped 3 bases, with 10 bases sitting between them. The CDR3 runs 13 residues. CDR3 sequence (DNA): TGTGCCAGCAGTCCCCAGGGTGACTATGGCTACACCTTC. It codes for CASSPQGDYGYTF.

Only one count was recorded for this clone. The chain joins TRBV2 to TRBJ2-3; D perhaps matches TRBD2 (7 bases). Germline values: CDR1 SNHLY, CDR2 FYNNEI. The CDR3 runs 14 residues. Trimming pared 7 bases from V and 4 bases from J, leaving 15 bases between. CDR3 sequence reads: CASKRGGQADTQYF. In DNA, the CDR3 is TGTGCCAGCAAAAGGGGGGGGCAGGCAGATACGCAGTATTTT.

The J gene is TRBJ2-3, the V gene TRBV10-3; D remains unclear. From germline, CDR1 is ENHRY and CDR2 SYGVKD. V was trimmed by 7 bases and J by 0 bases, leaving 8 bases between them. The CDR3 sequence is 13 residues long. CDR3 loop: CAITATSTDTQYF. The CDR3 coding sequence is TGTGCCATCACCGCTACTAGCACAGATACGCAGTATTTT.

V is TRBV11-2 and J is TRBJ2-7, with a possible D match to TRBD2 (6 bases). The CDR3 has 14 residues. V gave up 5 bases and J gave up 3 bases, with 14 bases separating them. The V gene's germline CDR1 is SGHAT and CDR2 FQNNGV. Here the CDR3 reads CASSPKGGDYEQYF. The CDR3 DNA is TGTGCCAGCAGCCCGAAGGGAGGAGACTACGAGCAGTACTTC.

Remarks on this clone: A junction end diverges from the germline sequence, so it may reflect a read error. The identical CDR3 is also encoded by other nucleotide sequences in the sample. The chain carries TRBV7-7 and TRBJ2-2; D gene uncertain. CDR3 length: 13 residues. Germline V gene data show CDR1 as SSHAT and CDR2 as FNYEAQ (reference sequence). As DNA, the CDR3 is TGTGCTAGCAGCTTAACTGGGACCGGGGAGCTGTTTTTT. Translating it yields CASSLTGTGELFF.

The J gene is TRBJ2-2, the V gene TRBV9; 8 nucleotides line up with TRBD1. J was trimmed by 5 bases and V by 1 base; bases with no gene match: 4. Germline lookup yields CDR1 SGDLS and CDR2 YYNGEE. The CDR3 runs to 15 residues. CDR3: CASSVQGAGTGELFF. The CDR3 DNA reads as TGTGCCAGCAGCGTACAGGGGGCGGGAACCGGGGAGCTGTTTTTT.

The rearrangement joins TRBV20-1 to TRBJ2-4, with no clear D. Trimming stripped 5 bases from V and 6 bases from J, with 5 bases between. This CDR3 has 10 amino acids. The germline V gene has CDR1 DFQATT and CDR2 SNEGSKA (reference sequence). CDR3 DNA: TGCAGTGCTCCGTTAAACATTCAGTACTTC. Translated, it gives CSAPLNIQYF.

This chain links TRBV18 with TRBJ2-7, with D possibly matching TRBD1 (6 bases). The CDR3 length is 14 residues. V was clipped by 3 bases and J by 5 bases, with 14 bases between them. Germline V gene sequence: CDR1 KGHSH, CDR2 LQKENI. This CDR3 is CASSPADSLNEQYF. CDR3 DNA: TGTGCCAGCTCACCGGCGGACAGTCTCAACGAGCAGTACTTC.

V and J are TRBV29-1 and TRBJ1-1, with no clear D. Deletions cut 2 bases from V and 1 base from J, with 5 bases between. Germline CDR1 is SQVTM and CDR2 is ANQGSEA. This CDR3 is 12 amino acids long. The CDR3 here is CSVEPRNTEAFF. DNA of the CDR3: TGCAGCGTTGAACCCAGGAACACTGAAGCTTTCTTT.

The gene calls are TRBV7-2 and TRBJ2-2; the D gene is possibly TRBD1 (6 bases). The germline CDR1 and CDR2 sequences are SGHTA and FQGNSA. The CDR3 spans 16 residues. Trimming took off 4 bases at V and 2 bases at J, with 14 bases between the two ends. The CDR3 region is CASSSPGTRNTGELFF. In nucleotides, the CDR3 is TGTGCCAGCAGCTCTCCCGGGACACGAAACACCGGGGAGCTGTTTTTT.

This clone was found once. This sequence joins TRBV10-3 and TRBJ2-3, with D unresolved. The CDR3 totals 12 residues. Trimming pared 7 bases from V and 4 bases from J, leaving 9 bases between. The V gene's germline CDR1 is ENHRY and CDR2 SYGVKD. The CDR3: CAIKGGADTQYF. The CDR3 coding sequence is TGTGCCATCAAGGGTGGCGCAGATACGCAGTATTTT.

The chain joins TRBV5-4 to TRBJ2-3; 9 nucleotides line up with TRBD2. Germline values: CDR1 SGHNT, CDR2 YYREEE (reference sequence). The CDR3 has 16 residues. V gave up 1 base and J gave up 3 bases; unmatched junction bases: 6. Written as DNA, the CDR3 is TGTGCCAGCAGCTTGTCAAGCGGGGGGTTAACAGATACGCAGTATTTT. Encoded protein: CASSLSSGGLTDTQYF.

The chain joins TRBV4-3 to TRBJ2-3; D ambiguous. This CDR3 has 13 residues. CDR1 is LGHNA and CDR2 is YSLEER in the germline V gene. V was pared by 3 bases and J by 5 bases, with 9 bases between. CDR3 sequence reads: CASSQRRKDTQYF. The DNA of the CDR3 is TGCGCCAGCAGCCAGAGAAGGAAAGATACGCAGTATTTT.

The V gene is TRBV7-2, the J gene TRBJ1-1, with D hard to call. Trimming pared 3 bases from V and 0 bases from J, leaving 11 bases between. The CDR3 has 15 residues. Germline-derived CDR1 and CDR2 are SGHTA and FQGNSA. CDR3 nucleotide sequence: TGTGCCAGCAGCTTTGCGGCGGGGATGAACACTGAAGCTTTCTTT. This sequence encodes CASSFAAGMNTEAFF.

The DNA for the CDR3 is TGTGCCAGCAGTGGTATTGGGGCCGCCGGTAATAAGCAGTATTTT. This encodes CASSGIGAAGNKQYF. The chain links TRBV28 to TRBJ2-3; D might be TRBD1 (5 bases). Germline V gives CDR1 MDHEN, CDR2 SYDVKM. The CDR3 covers 15 residues. The germline V and J ends were trimmed by 5 bases and 11 bases, with 23 bases remaining between them.

J is TRBJ1-1 and V is TRBV6-1; 7 bases are shared with TRBD1. The V gene end was trimmed by 4 bases and the J gene end by 4 bases; junction bases not matched to a gene: 3. There are 13 residues in the CDR3. Germline V gene sequence: CDR1 MNHNS, CDR2 SASEGT. As DNA, the CDR3 is TGTGCCAGCAGTGGCAGGGGGAGCACTGAAGCTTTCTTT. It specifies CASSGRGSTEAFF.

This chain connects TRBV7-9 to TRBJ1-1; TRBD1 agrees at 7 bases. The CDR3 contains 13 residues. Germline CDR1 SEHNR, CDR2 FQNEAQ (reference sequence). The trim removed 10 bases at V and 2 bases at J, leaving 7 bases unmatched. The CDR3 here is CAISTGANTEAFF. The CDR3 nucleotides are TGTGCCATTTCCACAGGGGCTAACACTGAAGCTTTCTTT.

CDR3 bases: TGTGCCAGTTGGACAGGGAACTATGGCTACACCTTC. This encodes CASWTGNYGYTF. The J gene is TRBJ1-2, the V gene TRBV6-5; TRBD1 agrees at 8 bases. Trimming removed 9 bases from V and 2 bases from J; junction bases left unmatched: 2. The germline V gene encodes CDR1 MNHEY and CDR2 SVGAGI. The CDR3 is 12 residues long.

This rearrangement joins TRBV6-1 to TRBJ1-6; 10 bases are shared with TRBD1. Germline V gives CDR1 MNHNS, CDR2 SASEGT. The CDR3 extends over 15 amino acids. The J segment lost 6 bases and the V segment lost 6 bases, leaving 5 bases of the junction unmatched. DNA of the CDR3: TGTGCCAGCAGGGGACAGGGGACCGCTAATTCACCCCTCCACTTT. It yields the protein CASRGQGTANSPLHF.

J is TRBJ1-4 and V is TRBV7-2; tentative D call: TRBD1 (6 bases). The V gene's germline CDR1 is SGHTA and CDR2 FQGNSA. The CDR3 has 14 amino acids. V lost 5 bases and J 7 bases, leaving 14 bases between the germline ends. CDR3 amino acids: CASSPTGLGEKLFF. DNA for the CDR3: TGTGCCAGCAGCCCAACAGGGTTGGGTGAAAAACTGTTTTTT.

The chain uses TRBV10-3 and TRBJ2-7, with D possibly TRBD2 on 6 matching bases. V shed 3 bases and J shed 2 bases, with 11 bases lying between them. Germline lookup yields CDR1 ENHRY and CDR2 SYGVKD. The CDR3 is 14 residues long. The CDR3, as DNA: TGTGCCATCAGTGATGGGCGGGAAACCTACGAGCAGTACTTC. Protein sequence: CAISDGRETYEQYF.

The chain recombines TRBV5-1 with TRBJ2-5, with 9 bases aligning to TRBD1. CDR1 SGHRS and CDR2 YFSETQ come from the germline V gene. With 0 bases clipped from V and 5 bases from J, the junction kept 5 bases outside the gene matches. This CDR3 has 15 amino acids. This CDR3 is CASSLEGQGWETQYF. The CDR3 nucleotides are TGCGCCAGCAGCTTGGAGGGACAGGGATGGGAGACCCAGTACTTC.

J is TRBJ2-7 and V is TRBV30; D is ambiguous. The V gene's germline CDR1 is GTSNPN and CDR2 SVGIG (reference sequence). V was pared by 3 bases and J by 3 bases, with 9 bases between. The CDR3 sequence is 12 residues long. The CDR3 bases are TGTGCCTGGAGCAATAGCCGCTACGAGCAGTACTTC. Encoded protein: CAWSNSRYEQYF.

The gene calls are TRBV10-3 and TRBJ1-2; D is uncertain. Germline V gene sequence: CDR1 ENHRY, CDR2 SYGVKD. This CDR3 region has 14 residues. Trimming pared 3 bases from V and 2 bases from J, leaving 10 bases between. The CDR3 bases are TGTGCCATCAGTGAAAGGTTGGAGAACTATGGCTACACCTTC. Protein product: CAISERLENYGYTF.

The chain couples TRBV4-1 to TRBJ1-5, with D maybe TRBD1 (5 bases). V was cut by 4 bases and J by 9 bases, with 16 bases left in between. This CDR3 region has 14 residues. The germline gives CDR1 MGHRA, CDR2 YSYEKL. As DNA, the CDR3 is TGCGCCAGCAGCCCTAGTCGCCCGGGGCCGCCCCAGCATTTT. Its translation: CASSPSRPGPPQHF.

The V and J genes are TRBV28 and TRBJ1-1, with TRBD1 matching over 7 bases. Losses at the gene ends were 6 bases for V and 1 base for J; bases not matched to a gene: 8. The CDR3 spans 15 residues. CDR1 is MDHEN, CDR2 SYDVKM, per germline. CDR3 sequence (DNA): TGTGCCAGCAGCACACTGGACAGGCGGAACACTGAAGCTTTCTTT. It translates to CASSTLDRRNTEAFF. Full variable domain (missing parts from reference TRBV28 and TRBJ1-1): DVKVTQSSRYLVKRTGEKVFLECVQDMDHENMFWYRQDPGLGLRLIYFSYDVKMKEKGDIPEGYSVSREKKERFSLILESASTNQTSMYLCASSTLDRRNTEAFFGQGTRLTVV.

This chain joins TRBV7-2 and TRBJ2-7; the match to TRBD2 covers 8 bases. Germline V CDR1 and CDR2: SGHTA, FQGNSA. V shed 4 bases, J shed 3 bases, and the junction held 5 bases outside the gene matches. The length of the CDR3 is 14 residues. Written as DNA, the CDR3 is TGTGCCAGCAGCTCCCCGGGAGGGGTCTACGAGCAGTACTTC. The encoded protein is CASSSPGGVYEQYF.